Presented here are 29 T cell receptor beta chains from one specimen sequenced in a study of blood T cell repertoires in COVID-19. Assay used: immunoSEQ multiplex PCR; TCRdb lists only in-frame clones, some missing. This table has about 100,000 clones, 85% appearing once. The sequencing input was peripheral blood. These receptors were obtained from a woman in her sixties or seventies with active or convalescent COVID-19.

In this sample, this clone turned up many times. The chain uses TRBV6-1 and TRBJ1-2; tentative D call: TRBD1 (6 bases). The CDR3 extends over 13 amino acids. Looked up from germline, CDR1 is MNHNS and CDR2 is SASEGT. The V gene lost 3 bases and the J gene lost 8 bases, with 13 bases spanning the gap. Here the CDR3 reads CASSESGVRGYTF. The CDR3 coding sequence is TGTGCCAGCAGTGAGTCAGGGGTGAGGGGCTACACCTTC.

The chain couples TRBV7-9 to TRBJ2-7, with 9 bases identical to TRBD1. Looked up from germline, CDR1 is SEHNR and CDR2 is FQNEAQ (reference sequence). The trim removed 5 bases at V and 5 bases at J, leaving 10 bases unmatched. The CDR3 has 15 amino acids. CDR3 sequence (DNA): TGTGCCAGCAGCCCCGGGACAGGGTCGTCCGACGAGCAGTACTTC. It is translated as CASSPGTGSSDEQYF.

The genes are TRBV25-1 and TRBJ1-3, with D unclear. Trimming cost V 1 base and J 0 bases, with 13 bases left between them. CDR1 and CDR2 (germline): MGHDK, SYGVNS. This CDR3 region has 17 residues. The CDR3 sequence: CASSELVGGSSGNTIYF. The CDR3 coding sequence is TGTGCCAGCAGTGAATTAGTCGGCGGGAGCTCTGGAAACACCATATATTTT.

V gene TRBV19 combines with J gene TRBJ2-7, with TRBD2 identical over 7 bases. The CDR3 covers 15 residues. J lost 4 bases, V lost 3 bases, and 9 bases had no gene match. Germline values: CDR1 LNHDA, CDR2 SQIVND (reference sequence). CDR3 sequence: CASSIFAGEAYEQYF. The CDR3 DNA reads as TGTGCCAGTAGTATTTTTGCGGGAGAGGCTTACGAGCAGTACTTC.

V gene TRBV7-2 combines with J gene TRBJ1-2; the D is unclear. Deletions cut 4 bases from V and 4 bases from J, with 7 bases between. This CDR3 has 12 amino acids. CDR1 SGHTA and CDR2 FQGNSA come from the germline V gene. This CDR3 is CASSSDFYGYTF. The CDR3 bases are TGTGCCAGCAGCTCGGACTTCTATGGCTACACCTTC.

This clone was counted only a few times. The rearrangement links TRBV7-2 to TRBJ1-1, with D unclear. Per the germline V gene, CDR1 is SGHTA and CDR2 is FQGNSA. There are 10 residues in the CDR3. With 5 bases removed from V and 13 bases from J, the gap between germline ends came to 11 bases. The CDR3 spells CASSQLEVFF. The CDR3 nucleotides are TGTGCCAGCAGCCAACTCGAGGTTTTCTTT.

This sequence joins TRBV19 and TRBJ1-3, with a weak D call TRBD1 (5 bases). Germline V gene lookup returns CDR1 LNHDA and CDR2 SQIVND (reference sequence). The CDR3 loop spans 15 amino acids. V was pared by 4 bases and J by 2 bases, with 12 bases between. The CDR3 loop is CASSNQGNAGNTIYF. The CDR3 DNA is TGTGCCAGTAGTAACCAGGGAAACGCTGGAAACACCATATATTTT.

The sample holds a few counts of this clone. The chain is built from TRBV2 and TRBJ2-7; a possible D gene is TRBD2 (7 bases). V lost 4 bases and J 2 bases, leaving 12 bases between the germline ends. The length of the CDR3 is 14 residues. Looked up from germline, CDR1 is SNHLY and CDR2 is FYNNEI. The CDR3 region is CASSGRGLTYEQYF. The CDR3 region has the DNA TGTGCCAGCAGTGGGCGGGGGCTAACCTACGAGCAGTACTTC.

This rearrangement joins TRBV28 to TRBJ1-3, with D perhaps matching TRBD1 (6 bases). This CDR3 has 16 amino acids. Germline V gene lookup returns CDR1 MDHEN and CDR2 SYDVKM. Between the trimmed V and J ends, which lost 7 bases and 4 bases, there was a span of 20 bases. The CDR3 protein is CASKLGGSSVGNTIYF. CDR3 DNA: TGTGCCAGCAAGTTAGGGGGAAGCAGTGTCGGAAACACCATATATTTT.

The chain has TRBV7-9 and TRBJ1-6, with 9 bases matching TRBD1. V was clipped by 2 bases and J by 10 bases; unmatched bases: 3. This CDR3 is built from 14 residues. CDR1 and CDR2 (germline): SEHNR, FQNEAQ (reference sequence). The CDR3 DNA sequence: TGTGCCAGCAGCTTATTACAGGGGGCCTCACCCCTCCACTTT. Translation gives CASSLLQGASPLHF.

This clone was seen only once. This sequence joins TRBV19 and TRBJ1-2; D remains ambiguous. The CDR3 length is 15 residues. V was trimmed by 1 base and J by 0 bases, leaving 9 bases between them. The germline V gene has CDR1 LNHDA and CDR2 SQIVND (reference sequence). The CDR3 protein is CASSIGPAANYGYTF. In DNA, the CDR3 is TGTGCCAGTAGTATAGGGCCTGCAGCTAACTATGGCTACACCTTC.

This clone was counted once. V is TRBV2 and J is TRBJ1-3; no reliable D call. The CDR3 consists of 15 residues. V lost 1 base, J lost 4 bases, and 11 bases lay in between. Germline values: CDR1 SNHLY, CDR2 FYNNEI. The CDR3 is CASSEGERTGNTIYF. The CDR3 DNA follows: TGTGCCAGCAGTGAAGGGGAGCGAACCGGAAACACCATATATTTT.

The V and J genes are TRBV24-1 and TRBJ2-3; D is perhaps TRBD1 (6 bases). The CDR3 covers 17 residues. The germline V and J ends were trimmed by 4 bases and 6 bases, with 22 bases remaining between them. Germline assignment: CDR1 KGHDR and CDR2 SFDVKD. As DNA, the CDR3 is TGTGCCACCAGTGAGCCCTCGGGCAGGGGAAGAGGGGATACGCAGTATTTT. It codes for CATSEPSGRGRGDTQYF.

This sequence joins TRBV5-1 and TRBJ1-2, with D perhaps matching TRBD1 (5 bases). CDR1 and CDR2 from the germline V gene are SGHRS and YFSETQ. The ends were cut back, 4 bases at V and 4 bases at J, with 8 bases in the middle. The CDR3 totals 12 residues. As DNA, the CDR3 is TGCGCCAGCAGCCTTGACAGCTATGGCTACACCTTC. This codes for CASSLDSYGYTF. Drawing the rest from reference TRBV5-1 and TRBJ1-2, the complete variable domain is KAGVTQTPRYLIKTRGQQVTLSCSPISGHRSVSWYQQTPGQGLQFLFEYFSETQRNKGNFPGRFSGRQFSNSRSEMNVSTLELGDSALYLCASSLDSYGYTFGSGTRLTVV.

The CDR3 spells CARGSSYEQYF. CDR3 coding DNA: TGTGCCCGCGGGAGCTCCTACGAGCAGTACTTC. The chain joins TRBV30 to TRBJ2-7, with 7 bases aligning to TRBD2. The ends lost 8 bases at V and 0 bases at J; junction bases unmatched: 1. Germline V gene data show CDR1 as GTSNPN and CDR2 as SVGIG (reference sequence). The CDR3 spans 11 residues.

This chain uses TRBV20-1 with TRBJ2-7; 10 nucleotides align to TRBD1. The CDR3 is 11 amino acids. Germline CDR1 reads DFQATT; CDR2 reads SNEGSKA (reference sequence). Germline trimming cut 3 bases from V and 13 bases from J; bases unmatched to any gene: 6. The CDR3 DNA sequence: TGCAGTGCTAGCCCCGGGACAGGGGTTTACTTC. Translating gives CSASPGTGVYF.

This clone appeared a single time. The gene calls are TRBV12-2 and TRBJ1-5. TRBV12-2 is listed as a pseudogene. This CDR3 spans 12 amino acids. The CDR3: CASRLGGQPQHF. DNA for the CDR3: TGTGCAAGTCGCTTAGGAGGGCAGCCCCAGCATTTT.

The chain combines TRBV24-1 with TRBJ2-5, with 11 bases matching TRBD1. The V gene's germline CDR1 is KGHDR and CDR2 SFDVKD. Trimming took 4 bases from V and 4 from J; bases not matched to a gene: 4. The CDR3 sequence is 15 residues long. CDR3 sequence reads: CATSDPGTGGETQYF. CDR3 coding DNA: TGTGCCACCAGTGACCCCGGGACAGGGGGAGAGACCCAGTACTTC.

This clone showed up just a few times. The chain has TRBV5-5 and TRBJ2-3; 10 bases line up with TRBD2. The CDR3 is 19 residues long. J gave up 6 bases and V 0 bases, and 16 bases lay outside the gene matches. Germline loops: CDR1 SGHKS, CDR2 YYEKEE (reference sequence). The CDR3 DNA follows: TGTGCCAGCAGCTTGGGTTCTCCCTTCAGCGGGGGGGCTTCGGATACGCAGTATTTT. It encodes CASSLGSPFSGGASDTQYF.

J is TRBJ2-7 and V is TRBV4-3, with 7 positions matching TRBD1. CDR1 is LGHNA and CDR2 is YSLEER in the germline V gene. This CDR3 contains 15 residues. The junction had 9 bases not matched to a gene; V was cut back by 4 bases and J by 3 bases. CDR3 protein: CASSRYRDSGYEQYF. DNA for the CDR3: TGCGCCAGCAGCCGCTACCGGGACAGTGGCTACGAGCAGTACTTC.

The chain combines TRBV24-1 with TRBJ2-1, with D tentatively TRBD1 (6 bases). There are 17 residues in the CDR3. V gave up 5 bases and J gave up 0 bases, with 16 bases separating them. Germline CDR1 KGHDR, CDR2 SFDVKD. The CDR3 DNA reads as TGTGCCACCAGTGCGTTGACAGGTGACTACTCCTACAATGAGCAGTTCTTC. Its translation is CATSALTGDYSYNEQFF.

This clone was detected only a few times. The chain joins TRBV20-1 to TRBJ1-1, with D tentatively TRBD1 (5 bases). CDR3 size: 11 residues. The germline gives CDR1 DFQATT, CDR2 SNEGSKA (reference sequence). CDR3: CTGDGSTEAFF. As DNA, the CDR3 is TGCACCGGGGACGGGAGCACTGAAGCTTTCTTT.

The V and J genes are TRBV2 and TRBJ1-5, with 7 bases aligning to TRBD1. In germline, CDR1 is SNHLY, CDR2 FYNNEI. The CDR3 totals 15 residues. The trim removed 5 bases at V and 6 bases at J, leaving 10 bases unmatched. CDR3: CASSSGRGKGQPQHF. CDR3 sequence (DNA): TGTGCCAGCAGTTCGGGCAGGGGGAAGGGTCAGCCCCAGCATTTT.

The chain has TRBV21-1 and TRBJ2-1; no DNA check was done on the table's D call, TRBD2. TRBV21-1 corresponds to a pseudogene. The CDR3 has 19 residues. The CDR3 DNA is TGTGCCAGCAGTCCGAGTTACACCACTCGGGCCGGGGGACACAATGAGCAGTTCTTC. Its translation: CASSPSYTTRAGGHNEQFF.

This clone was counted a single time. This chain joins TRBV5-6 and TRBJ1-2; TRBD1 aligns across 7 bases. This CDR3 is built from 14 residues. The germline V gene encodes CDR1 SGHDT and CDR2 YYEEEE. The ends lost 4 bases at V and 4 bases at J; junction bases unmatched: 7. The CDR3 DNA reads as TGTGCCAGCAGCAAGGGACAGACTGTCTATGGCTACACCTTC. This translates into CASSKGQTVYGYTF.

The rearrangement joins TRBV7-8 to TRBJ1-1; perhaps TRBD1 as D (5 bases). The CDR3 loop spans 17 amino acids. Trimming pared 1 base from V and 1 base from J, leaving 16 bases between. Germline CDR1 is SGHVS and CDR2 is FQNEAQ. The CDR3, as DNA: TGTGCCAGCAGCTTAGTAGGGGCTAATAAGAAGAACACTGAAGCTTTCTTT. Protein sequence: CASSLVGANKKNTEAFF.

This sequence joins TRBV5-4 and TRBJ1-2; D possibly corresponds to TRBD1 (6 bases). Germline CDR1 SGHNT, CDR2 YYREEE (reference sequence). Trimming took 3 bases from V and 4 from J, leaving 10 bases between them. The CDR3 loop spans 13 amino acids. The CDR3 DNA is TGTGCCAGCAGCTCAGGACAGTTCTATGGCTACACCTTC. This encodes CASSSGQFYGYTF. Based on the CDR3 plus reference TRBV5-4 and TRBJ1-2, the full variable domain is ETGVTQSPTHLIKTRGQQVTLRCSSQSGHNTVSWYQQALGQGPQFIFQYYREEENGRGNFPPRFSGLQFPNYSSELNVNALELDDSALYLCASSSGQFYGYTFGSGTRLTVV.

This chain links TRBV6-6 with TRBJ2-7, with 8 bases aligning to TRBD1. CDR1 is MNHNY and CDR2 is SVGAGI in the germline V gene (reference sequence). The CDR3 consists of 16 residues. Trimming removed 2 bases from V and 2 bases from J; junction bases left unmatched: 8. CDR3 nucleotide sequence: TGTGCCAGCAGTTACGAGGGACAGGCAGGTCCCTACGAGCAGTACTTC. Translating it yields CASSYEGQAGPYEQYF.

V is TRBV9 and J is TRBJ1-2; tentative D call: TRBD1 (6 bases). Germline assignment: CDR1 SGDLS and CDR2 YYNGEE. The V end lost 2 bases, the J end lost 7 bases, and 15 bases lay between the germline ends. This CDR3 is built from 14 residues. This CDR3 is CASSVGQGQFGYTF. Written as DNA, the CDR3 is TGTGCCAGCAGCGTTGGCCAGGGGCAGTTTGGCTACACCTTC.